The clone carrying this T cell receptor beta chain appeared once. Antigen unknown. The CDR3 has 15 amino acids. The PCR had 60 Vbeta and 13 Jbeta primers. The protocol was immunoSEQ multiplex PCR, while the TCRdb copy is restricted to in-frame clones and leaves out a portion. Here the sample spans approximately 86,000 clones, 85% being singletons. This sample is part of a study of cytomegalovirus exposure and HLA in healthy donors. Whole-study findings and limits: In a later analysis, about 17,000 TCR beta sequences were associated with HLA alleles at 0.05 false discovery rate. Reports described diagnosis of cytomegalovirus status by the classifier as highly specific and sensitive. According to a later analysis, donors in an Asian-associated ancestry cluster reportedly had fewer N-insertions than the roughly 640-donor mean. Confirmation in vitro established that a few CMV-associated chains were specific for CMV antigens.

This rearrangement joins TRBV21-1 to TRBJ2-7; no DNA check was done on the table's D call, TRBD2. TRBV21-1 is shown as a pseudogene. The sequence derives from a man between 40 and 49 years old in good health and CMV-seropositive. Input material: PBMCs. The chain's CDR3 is CASSDTSGRFHEQYF. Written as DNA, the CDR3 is TGTGCCAGCAGCGACACAAGCGGGAGGTTCCACGAGCAGTACTTC.